These T cell receptor beta chains were read from a single sample in a study of blood T cell repertoires in COVID-19. TCRdb's table, derived via immunoSEQ multiplex PCR, lists solely in-frame clones and lacks some. The table has 60,000 to 85,000 clones, nearly 80% seen once. Sample: peripheral blood. The receptors here all came from a woman aged 55-69 years with acute or convalescent COVID-19. CDR3s leave out the opening cysteine and the closing phenylalanine or tryptophan. Fields, in order: J gene, V gene, CDR3 protein.

TRBJ1-1 TRBV5-6 ASSSPGQGATEAF
TRBJ2-5 TRBV6-5 ASSSVTPKTQY
TRBJ1-3 TRBV6-2/TRBV6-3 ASSYSRTGSSGNTIY
TRBJ2-5 TRBV5-1 ASSPGLYQETQY
TRBJ2-2 TRBV25-1 ASRRDKDYTGELF
TRBJ1-2 TRBV5-4 ASSLVGAGGGYT
TRBJ2-5 TRBV4-2 ASSQEQALGETQY
TRBJ2-7 TRBV28 ASSIMVGGYEQY
TRBJ1-1 TRBV5-1 ASSLIMNTEAF
TRBJ2-1 TRBV14 ASSQDLGTGGV
TRBJ2-7 TRBV6-5 ASSPLDGAGDVY